This T cell receptor beta chain was identified during a study of post-analysis software for immune sequencing data. Overall study: As for disease course, relapsing-remitting, secondary progressive and progressive-relapsing multiple sclerosis were all included. Study-wide results and limits: By F measure, samples from a shared preparation batch strongly co-clustered. Normalized Chao1 diversity was significantly reduced in patients versus controls. Roughly five TRBV segments, including TRBV5-6, TRBV5-1 and TRBV20-1, were more frequent in patients than controls.

Unique-molecular-identifier-tagged TCR beta cDNA libraries were used. TCRdb reprocessed the PCR reads with MiXCR, giving one entry per CDR3 protein. The data show about 560,000 distinct CDR3 sequences, 44% seen once. Germline V gives CDR1 SGHVS, CDR2 FQNEAQ. Unmatched junction bases numbered 4, after V lost 1 base and J lost 6 bases. The CDR3 runs 14 residues. Points on this clonotype: Its target is not known.

The receptor's source is a girl between 5 and 17 years old with multiple sclerosis. V gene TRBV7-8 combines with J gene TRBJ2-7, with 9 bases aligning to TRBD2. The specimen sequenced was blood. This CDR3 is CASSLGREGREQYF. Written as DNA, the CDR3 is TGTGCCAGCAGCTTAGGGCGGGAGGGCCGCGAGCAGTACTTC.